These T cell receptor beta chains were read from a single sample in a study of T cell responses to AZD1222 COVID-19 vaccine. Profiled with immunoSEQ multiplex PCR; TCRdb holds only in-frame clones, not every one. This table has approximately 150,000 clones, 85% to 90% appearing once. The specimen comprised peripheral blood, sampled 28 days after the second AZD1222 dose. These receptors came from an adult who received the AZD1222 COVID-19 vaccine. Each CDR3 is given with its conserved first and last residue. The D gene is left open where the match is weak. Size is stated for part of the rows, as once, few or many counts, or as a class when the clone is expanded.

V gene: TRBV5-1; CDR3 length: 13; D gene: TRBD1; clone size: NA; J gene: TRBJ1-1; CDR3 protein: CASSLTGDTEAFF; CDR3 DNA: TGCGCCAGCAGCTTGACAGGGGATACTGAAGCTTTCTTT
V gene: TRBV13; CDR3 length: 14; D gene: TRBD2; clone size: NA; J gene: TRBJ2-3; CDR3 protein: CASRRGGPADTQYF; CDR3 DNA: TGTGCCAGCAGGCGGGGGGGTCCTGCGGATACGCAGTATTTT
V gene: TRBV7-9; CDR3 length: 18; D gene: TRBD1; clone size: NA; J gene: TRBJ1-4; CDR3 protein: CASSSSDRDRLPIWKLFF; CDR3 DNA: TGTGCCAGCAGCTCATCGGACCGGGACAGGCTCCCGATTTGGAAACTGTTTTTT
V gene: TRBV10-2; CDR3 length: 14; D gene: NA; clone size: once; J gene: TRBJ1-2; CDR3 protein: CASSEQGTSSGYTF; CDR3 DNA: TGCGCCAGCAGTGAGCAGGGGACCTCCAGTGGCTACACCTTC
V gene: TRBV28; CDR3 length: 15; D gene: NA; clone size: once; J gene: TRBJ1-5; CDR3 protein: CASRSGGASNQPQHF; CDR3 DNA: TGTGCCAGCAGGTCTGGGGGGGCTAGCAATCAGCCCCAGCATTTT
V gene: TRBV4-3; CDR3 length: 16; D gene: NA; clone size: NA; J gene: TRBJ1-2; CDR3 protein: CASSQEGVADPSGYTF; CDR3 DNA: TGCGCCAGCAGCCAAGAGGGAGTGGCAGACCCATCTGGCTACACCTTC
V gene: TRBV30; CDR3 length: 13; D gene: TRBD1; clone size: NA; J gene: TRBJ1-5; CDR3 protein: CAWRGQVGQPQHF; CDR3 DNA: TGTGCCTGGAGGGGACAGGTTGGTCAGCCCCAGCATTTT
V gene: TRBV6-1; CDR3 length: 14; D gene: NA; clone size: NA; J gene: TRBJ2-2; CDR3 protein: CASSEYSTPGELFF; CDR3 DNA: TGTGCCAGCAGTGAATACAGTACCCCCGGGGAGCTGTTTTTT
V gene: TRBV18; CDR3 length: 16; D gene: TRBD1; clone size: once; J gene: TRBJ1-2; CDR3 protein: CASSPTPGQGNYGYTF; CDR3 DNA: TGTGCCAGCTCACCAACTCCGGGACAGGGGAACTATGGCTACACCTTC
V gene: TRBV30; CDR3 length: 13; D gene: NA; clone size: NA; J gene: TRBJ1-5; CDR3 protein: CAWSTDSNQPQHF; CDR3 DNA: TGTGCCTGGAGTACCGATAGCAATCAGCCCCAGCATTTT
V gene: TRBV15; CDR3 length: 17; D gene: NA; clone size: NA; J gene: TRBJ1-1; CDR3 protein: CATSRDGDVRSLSEAFF; CDR3 DNA: TGTGCCACCAGCAGAGATGGGGACGTTAGGTCACTATCTGAAGCTTTCTTT
V gene: TRBV5-4; CDR3 length: 13; D gene: TRBD1; clone size: NA; J gene: TRBJ1-5; CDR3 protein: CASSLDRGQPQHF; CDR3 DNA: TGTGCCAGCAGCTTGGACAGGGGACAGCCCCAGCATTTT
V gene: TRBV19; CDR3 length: 13; D gene: NA; clone size: NA; J gene: TRBJ1-5; CDR3 protein: CASGPLQGGPQHF; CDR3 DNA: TGTGCCAGTGGACCCCTTCAGGGTGGGCCCCAGCATTTT
V gene: TRBV27; CDR3 length: 15; D gene: NA; clone size: NA; J gene: TRBJ1-2; CDR3 protein: CASSRSGLTPYGYTF; CDR3 DNA: TGTGCCAGCAGTCGGTCAGGGCTAACCCCATATGGCTACACCTTC
V gene: TRBV5-1; CDR3 length: 16; D gene: TRBD2; clone size: few; J gene: TRBJ2-2; CDR3 protein: CASSFLAGKHTGELFF; CDR3 DNA: TGCGCCAGCAGCTTCCTAGCGGGGAAACACACCGGGGAGCTGTTTTTT
V gene: TRBV20-1; CDR3 length: 14; D gene: TRBD1; clone size: NA; J gene: TRBJ1-3; CDR3 protein: CSASVRDRGNTIYF; CDR3 DNA: TGCAGTGCTAGTGTCCGGGACAGGGGAAACACCATATATTTT
V gene: TRBV7-7; CDR3 length: 15; D gene: TRBD2; clone size: NA; J gene: TRBJ2-2; CDR3 protein: CASSGAGFGTGELFF; CDR3 DNA: TGTGCCAGCAGCGGAGCGGGGTTCGGCACCGGGGAGCTGTTTTTT
V gene: TRBV29-1; CDR3 length: 16; D gene: TRBD1; clone size: NA; J gene: TRBJ2-7; CDR3 protein: CSAYLKGIGDSYEQYF; CDR3 DNA: TGCAGCGCCTATCTGAAGGGTATTGGGGACAGCTACGAGCAGTACTTC
V gene: TRBV6-5; CDR3 length: 15; D gene: NA; clone size: NA; J gene: TRBJ1-2; CDR3 protein: CASSYRGAPTDGYTF; CDR3 DNA: TGTGCCAGCAGTTACCGGGGGGCGCCTACTGATGGCTACACCTTC
V gene: TRBV15; CDR3 length: 15; D gene: NA; clone size: NA; J gene: TRBJ1-5; CDR3 protein: CATSFRRYSNQPQHF; CDR3 DNA: TGTGCCACCAGCTTTAGACGGTATAGCAATCAGCCCCAGCATTTT
V gene: TRBV19; CDR3 length: 14; D gene: NA; clone size: NA; J gene: TRBJ2-2; CDR3 protein: CASSIDHGTGELFF; CDR3 DNA: TGTGCCAGTAGTATAGATCACGGCACCGGGGAGCTGTTTTTT
V gene: TRBV6-5; CDR3 length: 14; D gene: TRBD1; clone size: NA; J gene: TRBJ1-2; CDR3 protein: CASSLAGQGHGYTF; CDR3 DNA: TGTGCCAGCAGTTTGGCAGGACAGGGGCATGGCTACACCTTC
V gene: TRBV6-5; CDR3 length: 14; D gene: NA; clone size: NA; J gene: TRBJ1-1; CDR3 protein: CASSYRGFHTEAFF; CDR3 DNA: TGTGCCAGCAGTTACAGGGGGTTCCACACTGAAGCTTTCTTT
V gene: TRBV6-5; CDR3 length: 15; D gene: NA; clone size: NA; J gene: TRBJ1-1; CDR3 protein: CASSYSGVGDTEAFF; CDR3 DNA: TGTGCCAGCAGTTATTCAGGGGTTGGGGACACTGAAGCTTTCTTT
V gene: TRBV27; CDR3 length: 15; D gene: TRBD1; clone size: NA; J gene: TRBJ2-1; CDR3 protein: CASSLSRRGLDEQFF; CDR3 DNA: TGTGCCAGCAGTTTATCTCGCAGGGGGCTAGATGAGCAGTTCTTC
V gene: TRBV12-3/TRBV12-4; CDR3 length: 11; D gene: NA; clone size: NA; J gene: TRBJ2-7; CDR3 protein: CASSSPYEQYF; CDR3 DNA: TGTGCCAGCAGTTCCCCCTACGAGCAGTACTTC
V gene: TRBV30; CDR3 length: 12; D gene: NA; clone size: NA; J gene: TRBJ1-2; CDR3 protein: CAWLRDKGGYTF; CDR3 DNA: TGTGCCTGGCTCCGGGACAAAGGCGGCTACACCTTC
V gene: TRBV30; CDR3 length: 15; D gene: NA; clone size: NA; J gene: TRBJ1-6; CDR3 protein: CAWSRGDTYNSPLHF; CDR3 DNA: TGTGCCTGGAGTCGGGGGGATACTTATAATTCACCCCTCCACTTT
V gene: TRBV4-1; CDR3 length: 17; D gene: TRBD2; clone size: NA; J gene: TRBJ2-1; CDR3 protein: CASSQDQVGLAEIEQFF; CDR3 DNA: TGCGCCAGCAGCCAAGACCAAGTGGGACTAGCGGAAATTGAGCAGTTCTTC
V gene: TRBV5-1; CDR3 length: 15; D gene: TRBD1; clone size: NA; J gene: TRBJ2-1; CDR3 protein: CASSPGTGAYNEQFF; CDR3 DNA: TGCGCCAGCAGTCCCGGGACAGGGGCCTACAATGAGCAGTTCTTC
V gene: TRBV4-2; CDR3 length: 16; D gene: TRBD2; clone size: NA; J gene: TRBJ2-1; CDR3 protein: CASSQGAGGLVNEQFF; CDR3 DNA: TGTGCCAGCAGCCAAGGGGCGGGGGGGCTCGTGAATGAGCAGTTCTTC
V gene: TRBV5-1; CDR3 length: 15; D gene: NA; clone size: NA; J gene: TRBJ1-4; CDR3 protein: CASSLENWTNEKLFF; CDR3 DNA: TGCGCCAGCAGCTTGGAGAATTGGACTAATGAAAAACTGTTTTTT
V gene: TRBV5-1; CDR3 length: 16; D gene: NA; clone size: once; J gene: TRBJ2-7; CDR3 protein: CASSLSGGPSSYEQYF; CDR3 DNA: TGCGCCAGCAGCCTATCCGGAGGCCCCAGCTCCTACGAGCAGTACTTC
V gene: TRBV12-3/TRBV12-4; CDR3 length: 12; D gene: NA; clone size: NA; J gene: TRBJ2-3; CDR3 protein: CASRLNRFAQYF; CDR3 DNA: TGTGCCAGCAGGTTGAACAGGTTTGCGCAGTATTTT
V gene: TRBV5-1; CDR3 length: 15; D gene: TRBD2; clone size: NA; J gene: TRBJ2-5; CDR3 protein: CASSRGTSGQETQYF; CDR3 DNA: TGCGCCAGCAGCCGTGGGACTAGCGGGCAAGAGACCCAGTACTTC
V gene: TRBV2; CDR3 length: 15; D gene: NA; clone size: once; J gene: TRBJ2-3; CDR3 protein: CASRPGRITLDTQYF; CDR3 DNA: TGTGCCAGCCGCCCTGGCAGGATTACGTTAGATACGCAGTATTTT
V gene: TRBV29-1; CDR3 length: 14; D gene: NA; clone size: NA; J gene: TRBJ2-1; CDR3 protein: CSVEGGRGSSEQFF; CDR3 DNA: TGCAGCGTTGAGGGGGGCCGGGGTTCATCTGAGCAGTTCTTC
V gene: TRBV2; CDR3 length: 15; D gene: TRBD1; clone size: once; J gene: TRBJ1-4; CDR3 protein: CASRDRQGAREKLFF; CDR3 DNA: TGTGCCAGCAGGGACCGACAGGGGGCGAGGGAAAAACTGTTTTTT
V gene: TRBV5-4; CDR3 length: 14; D gene: NA; clone size: NA; J gene: TRBJ1-1; CDR3 protein: CASSSTGLNTEAFF; CDR3 DNA: TGTGCCAGCAGCTCCACGGGCCTGAACACTGAAGCTTTCTTT
V gene: TRBV7-9; CDR3 length: 15; D gene: TRBD2; clone size: NA; J gene: TRBJ2-5; CDR3 protein: CASSSGTSGGETQYF; CDR3 DNA: TGTGCCAGCAGCTCCGGGACTAGCGGCGGGGAGACCCAGTACTTC
V gene: TRBV7-4; CDR3 length: 16; D gene: NA; clone size: NA; J gene: TRBJ1-1; CDR3 protein: CASISARGRLNTEAFF; CDR3 DNA: TGTGCCAGCATCTCAGCGCGGGGAAGACTGAACACTGAAGCTTTCTTT
V gene: TRBV3-1/TRBV3-2; CDR3 length: 14; D gene: NA; clone size: NA; J gene: TRBJ1-2; CDR3 protein: CASSQGMGRYGYTF; CDR3 DNA: TGTGCCAGCAGCCAAGGGATGGGTCGATATGGCTACACCTTC
V gene: TRBV2; CDR3 length: 12; D gene: NA; clone size: NA; J gene: TRBJ1-1; CDR3 protein: CASSEEHPEAFF; CDR3 DNA: TGTGCCAGCAGTGAAGAACACCCTGAAGCTTTCTTT
V gene: TRBV7-2; CDR3 length: 12; D gene: NA; clone size: NA; J gene: TRBJ1-5; CDR3 protein: CASSFQREPQHF; CDR3 DNA: TGTGCCAGCAGCTTTCAAAGAGAGCCCCAGCATTTT
V gene: TRBV9; CDR3 length: 14; D gene: NA; clone size: NA; J gene: TRBJ2-2; CDR3 protein: CASAHPTNTGELFF; CDR3 DNA: TGTGCCAGCGCCCACCCAACGAACACCGGGGAGCTGTTTTTT
V gene: TRBV9; CDR3 length: 18; D gene: TRBD2; clone size: NA; J gene: TRBJ2-2; CDR3 protein: CASSAGTSGAFNTGELFF; CDR3 DNA: TGTGCCAGCAGCGCAGGGACTAGCGGGGCCTTCAACACCGGGGAGCTGTTTTTT
V gene: TRBV7-8; CDR3 length: 14; D gene: NA; clone size: once; J gene: TRBJ1-2; CDR3 protein: CASSVNSPNYGYTF; CDR3 DNA: TGTGCCAGCAGCGTTAACAGTCCTAACTATGGCTACACCTTC
V gene: TRBV3-1/TRBV3-2; CDR3 length: 15; D gene: NA; clone size: NA; J gene: TRBJ2-2; CDR3 protein: CASSQGGALTGELFF; CDR3 DNA: TGTGCCAGCAGCCAAGGGGGGGCCCTCACCGGGGAGCTGTTTTTT
V gene: TRBV18; CDR3 length: 14; D gene: TRBD1; clone size: NA; J gene: TRBJ2-7; CDR3 protein: CASSPQDRDGEQYF; CDR3 DNA: TGTGCCAGCTCACCCCAGGACAGGGATGGTGAGCAGTACTTC
V gene: TRBV19; CDR3 length: 14; D gene: NA; clone size: NA; J gene: TRBJ2-1; CDR3 protein: CASSSRGSGNEQFF; CDR3 DNA: TGTGCCAGTAGTTCAAGAGGTAGCGGCAATGAGCAGTTCTTC
V gene: TRBV27; CDR3 length: 16; D gene: NA; clone size: few; J gene: TRBJ2-7; CDR3 protein: CASSLAPTEVGYEQYF; CDR3 DNA: TGTGCCAGCAGTCTTGCCCCAACAGAGGTAGGATACGAGCAGTACTTC
V gene: TRBV30; CDR3 length: 15; D gene: TRBD1; clone size: NA; J gene: TRBJ1-5; CDR3 protein: CAWVPGGQRNQPQHF; CDR3 DNA: TGTGCCTGGGTCCCGGGGGGACAGCGAAATCAGCCCCAGCATTTT
V gene: TRBV6-2/TRBV6-3; CDR3 length: 13; D gene: NA; clone size: NA; J gene: TRBJ1-2; CDR3 protein: CASSLKGDYGYTF; CDR3 DNA: TGTGCCAGCAGCCTAAAGGGGGACTATGGCTACACCTTC
V gene: TRBV2; CDR3 length: 13; D gene: NA; clone size: NA; J gene: TRBJ2-2; CDR3 protein: CASSDWGTGELFF; CDR3 DNA: TGTGCCAGCAGTGATTGGGGAACCGGGGAGCTGTTTTTT
V gene: TRBV19; CDR3 length: 13; D gene: NA; clone size: NA; J gene: TRBJ1-1; CDR3 protein: CASSIDRADEAFF; CDR3 DNA: TGTGCCAGTAGTATCGATCGGGCAGATGAAGCTTTCTTT